This TCR beta chain was obtained from a study of PD-1 blockade in classical Hodgkin lymphoma. Regarding the study as a whole: CD4+ TCR diversity, unlike CD8+, climbed significantly by C4D1. It was among complete responders that baseline diversity resembled that of newly diagnosed patients.

Repertoires were generated with immunoSEQ multiplex PCR, while TCRdb's copy carries only in-frame clones and drops some. This sample has approximately 21,000 clones, with under 85% found just once. Unmatched junction bases numbered 7, after V lost 4 bases and J lost 7 bases. The CDR3 has 14 residues. CDR1 and CDR2 from the germline V gene are MNHNY and SVGAGI (reference sequence). The time point here: cycle 4 day 1 (C4D1), after more than 5 weeks of nivolumab. Autologous stem cell transplantation was followed by relapse in every patient, and brentuximab vedotin exposure varied. This clone occurred a few times. Its antigen is still unknown.

The chain carries TRBV6-6 and TRBJ2-1, with 7 bases aligning to TRBD2. The sequencing here drew on peripheral blood mononuclear cells (PBMCs), taken before the fourth cycle of nivolumab. The TCR sequence derives from a human donor with classical Hodgkin lymphoma. The CDR3 protein is CASSLSPGGNEQFF. In nucleotides, the CDR3 is TGTGCCAGCAGTTTGTCCCCCGGGGGGAATGAGCAGTTCTTC.